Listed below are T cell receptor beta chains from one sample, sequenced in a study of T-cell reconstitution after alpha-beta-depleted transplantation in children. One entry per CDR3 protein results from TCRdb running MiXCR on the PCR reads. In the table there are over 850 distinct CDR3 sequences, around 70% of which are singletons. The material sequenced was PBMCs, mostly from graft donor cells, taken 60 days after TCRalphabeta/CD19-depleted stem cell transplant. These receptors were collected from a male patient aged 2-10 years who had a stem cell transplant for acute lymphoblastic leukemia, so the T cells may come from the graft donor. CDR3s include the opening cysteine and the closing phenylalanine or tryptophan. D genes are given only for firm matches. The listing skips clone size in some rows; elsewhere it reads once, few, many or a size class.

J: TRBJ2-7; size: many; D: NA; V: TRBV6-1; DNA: TGTGCCAGCACCACGAGGCCCGGGGTCGAGCAGTACTTC; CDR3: CASTTRPGVEQYF
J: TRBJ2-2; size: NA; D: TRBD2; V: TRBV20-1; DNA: TGCAGTGCTAGAGATGTAAGGGAGGGGTCCCCCGGGGAGCTGTTTTTT; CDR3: CSARDVREGSPGELFF
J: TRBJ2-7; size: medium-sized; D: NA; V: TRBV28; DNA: TGTGCCAGCAGTCCTCTCCTGGGGGGCGGGTACGAGCAGTACTTC; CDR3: CASSPLLGGGYEQYF
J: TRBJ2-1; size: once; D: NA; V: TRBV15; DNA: TGTGTCACCAGCAGAGTAGGCCGGAGGAATGAGCAGTTCTTC; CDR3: CVTSRVGRRNEQFF
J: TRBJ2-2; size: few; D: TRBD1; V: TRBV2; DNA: TGTGCCAGCTGGGAAATCGGGACAGAGAACACCGGGGAGCTGTTTTTT; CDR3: CASWEIGTENTGELFF
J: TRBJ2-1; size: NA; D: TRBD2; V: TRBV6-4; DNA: TGTACCAGCTGTTTCGGGCCTGTCGGCGGGAGGATACCCTACAATGAGCAGTTCTTC; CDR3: CTSCFGPVGGRIPYNEQFF
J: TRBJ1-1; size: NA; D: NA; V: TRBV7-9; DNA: TGTGCCAGCAGCTTGGTCGGGGGCGAACGAACTGAAGCTTTCTTT; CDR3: CASSLVGGERTEAFF
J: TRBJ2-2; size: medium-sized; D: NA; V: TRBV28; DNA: TGTGCCAGCAGCCCGAGGAACACCGGGGAGCTGTTTTTT; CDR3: CASSPRNTGELFF
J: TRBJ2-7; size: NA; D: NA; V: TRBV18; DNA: TGTGCCAGCTCACCACAAGAGACGCGGGAGCAGTACTTC; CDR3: CASSPQETREQYF
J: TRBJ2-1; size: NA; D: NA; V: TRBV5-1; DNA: TGCGCCAGCAGCGGCGGTCCTACGTACTCCTACAATGAGCAGTTCTTC; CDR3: CASSGGPTYSYNEQFF
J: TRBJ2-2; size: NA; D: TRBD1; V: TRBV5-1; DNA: TGCGCCAGCAGCGTCGGGACAGTTAACACCGGGGAGCTGTTTTTT; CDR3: CASSVGTVNTGELFF
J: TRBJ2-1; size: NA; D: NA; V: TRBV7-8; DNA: TGTGCCAGCAGCTTACTCCTTTCTAGCCACAATGAGCAGTTCTTC; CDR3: CASSLLLSSHNEQFF
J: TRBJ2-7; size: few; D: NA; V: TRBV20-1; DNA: TGCAGTGCTAGACCCCCTTGGCTTATGAGCTCCTACGAGCAGTACTTC; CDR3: CSARPPWLMSSYEQYF
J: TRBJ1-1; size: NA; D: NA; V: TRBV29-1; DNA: TGCAGCGCCGGCAACACTGAAGCTTTCTTT; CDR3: CSAGNTEAFF
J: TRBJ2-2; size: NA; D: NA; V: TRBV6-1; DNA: TGTGCCAGCAGTGAATGGTCGGGAGAAGGCGGGGAGCTGTTTTTT; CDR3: CASSEWSGEGGELFF
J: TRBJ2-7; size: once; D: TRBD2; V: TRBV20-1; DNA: TGCAGTGCTAGAGATGTTGGACTAGCGTACGAGCAGTACTTC; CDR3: CSARDVGLAYEQYF
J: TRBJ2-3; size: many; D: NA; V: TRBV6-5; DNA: TGTGCCAGCACCAACGGGGGAAGGTCAGATACGCAGTATTTT; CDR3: CASTNGGRSDTQYF
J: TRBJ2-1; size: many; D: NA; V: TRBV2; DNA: TGTGCCAGCAGTCATCGGTTCCATCCCGAATACAATGAGCAGTTCTTC; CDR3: CASSHRFHPEYNEQFF
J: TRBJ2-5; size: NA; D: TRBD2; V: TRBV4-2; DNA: TGTGCCAGCAGCCTGCCTATAACTAGCGGGGGGCAAGAGACCCAGTACTTC; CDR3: CASSLPITSGGQETQYF
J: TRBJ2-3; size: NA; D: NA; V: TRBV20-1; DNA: TGCAGTGCCCCCCAGTTGGCAAACACAGATACGCAGTATTTT; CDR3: CSAPQLANTDTQYF
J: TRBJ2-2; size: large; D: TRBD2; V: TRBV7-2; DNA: TGTGCCAGCAGCTTACCGGGAGGGCCTGAAGTCGGGGAGCTGTTTTTT; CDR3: CASSLPGGPEVGELFF
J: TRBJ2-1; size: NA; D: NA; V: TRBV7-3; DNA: TGTGCCAGCAGCCCCCTTTGGGGAGGCTCCTACAATGAGCAGTTCTTC; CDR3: CASSPLWGGSYNEQFF
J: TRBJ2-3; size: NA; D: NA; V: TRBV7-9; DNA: TGTGCCAGCAGTGAGGGCGGGACGTACCTAGGGGATACGCAGTATTTT; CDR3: CASSEGGTYLGDTQYF
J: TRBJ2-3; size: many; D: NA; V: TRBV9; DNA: TGTGCCAGCAGCGTCCCGGAATCAGATACGCAGTATTTT; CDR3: CASSVPESDTQYF
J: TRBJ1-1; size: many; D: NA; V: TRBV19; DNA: TGTGCCAGTAGTCCCCCAGGGGAGGGGAGGATGAACACTGAAGCTTTCTTT; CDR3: CASSPPGEGRMNTEAFF
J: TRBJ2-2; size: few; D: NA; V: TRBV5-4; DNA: TGTGCCAGCAGCTTGGCAGCGGGCCTACCCTTTCCGAACACCGGGGAGCTGTTTTTT; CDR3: CASSLAAGLPFPNTGELFF
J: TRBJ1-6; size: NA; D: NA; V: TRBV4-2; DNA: TGTGCCAGCAGCCAAGATTATAATTCACCCCTCCACTTT; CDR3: CASSQDYNSPLHF
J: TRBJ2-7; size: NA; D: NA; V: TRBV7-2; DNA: TGTGCCAGCAGCCTTAGCTCCTACGAGCAGTACTTC; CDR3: CASSLSSYEQYF
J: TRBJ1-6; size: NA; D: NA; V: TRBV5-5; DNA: TGTGCCAGCAGCTTCCTAGCCAATACCGGGACGGGTAATTCACCCCTCCACTTT; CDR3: CASSFLANTGTGNSPLHF
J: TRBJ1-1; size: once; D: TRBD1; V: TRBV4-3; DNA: TGCGCCAGCAGCCAAGAAGGGGACAGGGAAGCTTTCTTT; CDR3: CASSQEGDREAFF
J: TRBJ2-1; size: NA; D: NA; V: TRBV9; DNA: TGTGCCAGCAGCGTGAGCGGAGGGGGTTCCAATGAGCAGTTCTTC; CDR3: CASSVSGGGSNEQFF
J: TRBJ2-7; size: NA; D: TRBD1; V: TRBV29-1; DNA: TGCAGCGCATCGGGACAGGGGATCTACGAGCAGTACTTC; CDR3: CSASGQGIYEQYF
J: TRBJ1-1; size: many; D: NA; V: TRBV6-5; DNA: TGTGCCAGCTCGGACACCCCTTCTACAGCTTTCTTT; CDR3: CASSDTPSTAFF
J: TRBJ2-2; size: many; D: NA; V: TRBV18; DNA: TGTGCCAGCTCGACGTTAAGGGGTCCGACCGGGGAGCTGTTTTTT; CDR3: CASSTLRGPTGELFF
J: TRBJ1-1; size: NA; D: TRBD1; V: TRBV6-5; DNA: TGTGCCAGCAGTTACACAGGGGGTCTGAACACTGAAGCTTTCTTT; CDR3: CASSYTGGLNTEAFF
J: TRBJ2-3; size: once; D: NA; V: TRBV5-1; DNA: TGCGCCAGCAGCTTCCAGGGAAACACAGATACGCAGTATTTT; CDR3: CASSFQGNTDTQYF
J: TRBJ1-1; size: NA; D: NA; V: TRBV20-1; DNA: TGCAGTGCTAGCCCAACAGGGATCAGAATGAACACTGAAGCTTTCTTT; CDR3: CSASPTGIRMNTEAFF
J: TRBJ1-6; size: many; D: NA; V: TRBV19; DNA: TGTGCCAGTAGTCCAGGGACAAATTCACCCCTCCACTTT; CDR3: CASSPGTNSPLHF
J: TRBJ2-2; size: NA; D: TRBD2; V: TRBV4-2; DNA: TGTGCCAGCAGCCCCCCGGGACTAGCTTCCACCGGGGAGCTGTTTTTT; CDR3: CASSPPGLASTGELFF
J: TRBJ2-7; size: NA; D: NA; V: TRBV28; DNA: TGTGCCAGCAGCCTGGGCACAAGCTCCTACGAGCAGTACTTC; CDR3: CASSLGTSSYEQYF
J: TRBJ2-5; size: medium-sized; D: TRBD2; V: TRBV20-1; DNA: TGCAGTGCTAGACTAGCGGGAGAAGAGACCCAGTACTTC; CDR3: CSARLAGEETQYF
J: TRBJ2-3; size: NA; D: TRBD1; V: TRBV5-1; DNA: TGCGCCAGCAGCTTGAGGACAGGGGGCGCAGATACGCAGTATTTT; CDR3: CASSLRTGGADTQYF
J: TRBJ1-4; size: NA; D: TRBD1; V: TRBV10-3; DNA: TGTGCCATCTGGACAGGTTCAACTAATGAAAAACTGTTTTTT; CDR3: CAIWTGSTNEKLFF
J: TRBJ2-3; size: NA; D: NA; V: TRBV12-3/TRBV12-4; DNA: TGTGCCAGCGGGTACGCGATATCCACAGATACGCAGTATTTT; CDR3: CASGYAISTDTQYF
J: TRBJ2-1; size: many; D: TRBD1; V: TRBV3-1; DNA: TGTGCCACCTGCAAACAAATGGGGACAGGAATTTACAATGAGCAGTTCTTC; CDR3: CATCKQMGTGIYNEQFF
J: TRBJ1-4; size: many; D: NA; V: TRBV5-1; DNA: TGCGCCAGCACCCCGACAGAAACTAATGAAAAACTGTTTTTT; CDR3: CASTPTETNEKLFF